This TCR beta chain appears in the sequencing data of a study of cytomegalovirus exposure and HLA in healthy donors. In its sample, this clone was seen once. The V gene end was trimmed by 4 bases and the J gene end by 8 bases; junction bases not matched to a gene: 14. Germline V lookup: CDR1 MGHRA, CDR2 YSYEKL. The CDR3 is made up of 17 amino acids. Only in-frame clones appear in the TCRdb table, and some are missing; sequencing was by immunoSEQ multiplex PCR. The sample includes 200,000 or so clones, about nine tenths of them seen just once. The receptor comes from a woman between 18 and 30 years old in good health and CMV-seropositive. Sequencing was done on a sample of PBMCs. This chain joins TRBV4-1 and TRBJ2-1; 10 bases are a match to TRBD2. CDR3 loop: CASSPRVASGGADEQFF. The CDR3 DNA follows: TGCGCCAGCAGCCCTAGAGTGGCCAGCGGGGGGGCGGATGAGCAGTTCTTC.